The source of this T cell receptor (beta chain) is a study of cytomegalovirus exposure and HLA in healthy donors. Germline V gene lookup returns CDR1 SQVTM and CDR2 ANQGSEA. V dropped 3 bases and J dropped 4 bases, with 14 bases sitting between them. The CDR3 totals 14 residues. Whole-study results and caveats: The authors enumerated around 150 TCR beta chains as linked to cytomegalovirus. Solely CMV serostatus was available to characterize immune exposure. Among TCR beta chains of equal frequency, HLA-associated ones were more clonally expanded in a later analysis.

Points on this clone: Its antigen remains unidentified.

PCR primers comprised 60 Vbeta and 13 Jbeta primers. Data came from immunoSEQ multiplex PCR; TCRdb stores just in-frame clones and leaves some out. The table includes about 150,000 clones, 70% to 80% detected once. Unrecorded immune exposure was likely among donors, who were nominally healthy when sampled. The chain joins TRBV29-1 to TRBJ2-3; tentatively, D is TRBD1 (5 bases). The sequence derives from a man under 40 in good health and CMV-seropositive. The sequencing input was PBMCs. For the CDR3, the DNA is TGCAGCGTTGACGGCCAGGGTGTCGCAGATACGCAGTATTTT. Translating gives CSVDGQGVADTQYF.